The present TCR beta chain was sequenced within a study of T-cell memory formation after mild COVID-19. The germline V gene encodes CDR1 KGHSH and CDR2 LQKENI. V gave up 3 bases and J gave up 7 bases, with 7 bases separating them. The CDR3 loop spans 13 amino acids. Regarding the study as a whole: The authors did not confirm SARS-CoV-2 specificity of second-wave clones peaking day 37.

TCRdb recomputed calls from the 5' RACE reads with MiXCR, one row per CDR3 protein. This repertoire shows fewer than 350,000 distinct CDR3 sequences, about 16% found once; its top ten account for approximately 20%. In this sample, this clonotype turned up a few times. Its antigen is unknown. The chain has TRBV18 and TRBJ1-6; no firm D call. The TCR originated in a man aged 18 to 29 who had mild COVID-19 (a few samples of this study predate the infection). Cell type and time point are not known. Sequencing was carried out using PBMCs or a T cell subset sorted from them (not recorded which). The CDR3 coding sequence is TGTGCCAGCTCACCGGCGAAAAATTCACCCCTCCACTTT. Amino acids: CASSPAKNSPLHF.